These 8 T cell receptor beta chains share one sample of origin, sequenced in a study of PD-1 blockade in classical Hodgkin lymphoma. Every patient was affected by relapse after autologous stem cell transplantation, while exposure to brentuximab vedotin was not uniform. Using immunoSEQ multiplex PCR, the repertoire was profiled, and TCRdb retains in-frame clones only, with some absent. The table includes 66,000 or so clones, 70% to 75% detected once. The sample consisted of peripheral blood mononuclear cells (PBMCs), taken before the second cycle of nivolumab. These receptors were taken from a human donor with classical Hodgkin lymphoma.

The chain uses TRBV13 and TRBJ1-2; 9 nucleotides match TRBD1. CDR3 length: 14 amino acids. The ends lost 5 bases at V and 4 bases at J; junction bases unmatched: 5. Germline V gives CDR1 PRHDT, CDR2 FYEKMQ (reference sequence). The CDR3, as DNA: TGTGCCAGCAGCCCGGGACAGGGTATCTATGGCTACACCTTC. Its translation: CASSPGQGIYGYTF.

In its sample, this clone was seen once. V is TRBV28 and J is TRBJ2-1; 15 nucleotides align to TRBD2. The ends lost 2 bases at V and 6 bases at J; junction bases unmatched: 14. CDR1 and CDR2 from the germline V gene are MDHEN and SYDVKM. The CDR3 is 20 amino acids. The CDR3 region has the DNA TGTGCCAGCAGTTTACATTCGGGACTAGCGGGAGGACGCATGGCCAATGAGCAGTTCTTC. It is translated as CASSLHSGLAGGRMANEQFF.

Written as DNA, the CDR3 is TGTGCCAGCAGCGCCTACTGGACTAGCGGGGGGGCGAACTACAATGAGCAGTTCTTC. It encodes CASSAYWTSGGANYNEQFF. The chain carries TRBV11-2 and TRBJ2-1, with 15 bases aligning to TRBD2. V was pared by 5 bases and J by 3 bases, with 11 bases of the junction left unmatched. This CDR3 region has 19 residues. Germline CDR1 and CDR2: SGHAT and FQNNGV.

The V call is TRBV29-1, the J call TRBJ2-3; TRBD1 agrees at 7 bases. Germline V lookup: CDR1 SQVTM, CDR2 ANQGSEA. This CDR3 has 14 amino acids. With V trimmed by 3 bases and J by 6 bases, 9 bases remained unmatched. CDR3 DNA sequence: TGCAGCGTTGAGGTCTCAGGGGGTTCGGATACGCAGTATTTT. Translating it yields CSVEVSGGSDTQYF.

The V and J genes are TRBV7-9 and TRBJ1-1; possibly TRBD1 for D (5 bases). Trimming took 6 bases from V and 6 from J, leaving 11 bases between them. Germline V lookup: CDR1 SEHNR, CDR2 FQNEAQ (reference sequence). The CDR3 is 12 amino acids. In DNA form, the CDR3 reads TGTGCCAGCAGTAGGACACCTTCTGAAGCTTTCTTT. Translated: CASSRTPSEAFF.

The chain uses TRBV21-1 and TRBJ1-1. TRBV21-1 represents a pseudogene. The CDR3 contains 14 residues. The CDR3 DNA reads TGTGCCAGCAGCAAAGGGGGGGCGGGCACTGAAGCTTTCTTT. It encodes CASSKGGAGTEAFF.

V is TRBV5-4 and J is TRBJ1-3, with 8 bases lining up with TRBD1. V gave up 0 bases and J gave up 0 bases; unmatched junction bases: 5. The CDR3 contains 17 residues. Germline CDR1 SGHNT, CDR2 YYREEE (reference sequence). CDR3 amino acids: CASSLVGTGHSGNTIYF. CDR3 nucleotide sequence: TGTGCCAGCAGCTTGGTCGGGACAGGCCACTCTGGAAACACCATATATTTT.

The chain uses TRBV10-3 and TRBJ1-1; D gene ambiguous. The CDR3 contains 15 residues. V was pared by 0 bases and J by 0 bases, with 8 bases between. Germline assignment: CDR1 ENHRY and CDR2 SYGVKD. CDR3 sequence (DNA): TGTGCCATCAGTGAGTCGCGCGTCTTGAACACTGAAGCTTTCTTT. Encoded protein: CAISESRVLNTEAFF.